This T cell receptor (beta chain) was sequenced for a study of T cells after posttransplantation cyclophosphamide. As for this clone: Its cognate antigen is unknown.

Study observations and caveats: Later post-transplant blood repertoires were often dominated by donor CD8+ memory clones. Blood and skin or GI T cell repertoires showed limited TRB overlap. After PTCy, TRB diversity resembled that of CNI/methotrexate controls.

Busulfan-fludarabine conditioning, marrow transplant, and cyclophosphamide on days +3 and +4 were administered. The CDR3 runs 16 residues. Trimming stripped 1 base from V and 2 bases from J, with 14 bases between. Germline-derived CDR1 and CDR2 are KGHSH and LQKENI. TCRdb's copy holds only in-frame clones and misses some; the assay was immunoSEQ multiplex PCR. This sample has some 10,000 clones, with 70% to 90% found just once. Sequencing used PBMCs, obtained after allogeneic stem cell transplant with posttransplant cyclophosphamide. The sequence came from a female patient aged 45-65 years who received an allogeneic stem cell transplant from a related donor, was CMV-positive, and had no GVHD. Some T cells may be provided by the graft donor. The chain recombines TRBV18 with TRBJ2-5; D might be TRBD2 (6 bases). This CDR3 is CASSPLISGAQETQYF. CDR3 DNA: TGTGCCAGCTCACCACTGATTAGCGGAGCTCAAGAGACCCAGTACTTC. Variable domain in full (rest from reference TRBV18 and TRBJ2-5): NAGVMQNPRHLVRRRGQEARLRCSPMKGHSHVYWYRQLPEEGLKFMVYLQKENIIDESGMPKERFSAEFPKEGPSILRIQQVVRGDSAAYFCASSPLISGAQETQYFGPGTRLLVL.